The 24 T cell receptor beta chains presented below share a single source sample, sequenced in a study of T-cell reconstitution after alpha-beta-depleted transplantation in children (dated by TCRdb to 2016 to 2017). The library was generated by PCR. Sequencing instrument: Illumina HiSeq 2500. To normalize quantification of the TCRbeta repertoire, the TCR libraries were built with molecular barcoding that relied on unique molecular identifiers. TCRdb reran the public reads through fastp at Q25 and MiXCR, keeping productive beta chains. Records with the same CDR3 protein are collapsed into one entry carrying the most frequent genes and DNA. Present in this sample are some 220,000 distinct CDR3 sequences, about 9.5% of which were seen just once. Of the sample, 5% to 7% is held by the ten largest clones. The input for sequencing was PBMCs from the stem cell graft donor, taken from the stem cell graft. The receptors were sampled from a human donor who donated a stem cell graft to a child with acute lymphoblastic leukemia.

In this sample, this clonotype turned up a few times. The chain recombines TRBV7-9 with TRBJ1-1, with D perhaps TRBD1 (5 bases). The CDR3 is 16 amino acids. Per germline, CDR1 SEHNR and CDR2 FQNEAQ (reference sequence). Trimming took 6 bases from V and 5 from J, leaving 22 bases between them. Here the CDR3 reads CASSSPDGTEKTEAFF. CDR3 DNA sequence: TGTGCCAGCAGTTCTCCCGACGGGACGGAAAAAACTGAAGCTTTCTTT.

This clonotype was picked up many times. The chain recombines TRBV11-3 with TRBJ2-1; D uncertain. Germline V lookup: CDR1 SGHNT, CDR2 YENEEA. CDR3 length: 12 amino acids. Between the trimmed V and J ends, which lost 5 bases and 7 bases, there was a span of 9 bases. The CDR3, as DNA: TGTGCCAGCAGCGGCACCCTAAATGAGCAGTTCTTC. It encodes CASSGTLNEQFF.

The sample holds many counts of this clonotype. The genes are TRBV4-2 and TRBJ2-3; D might be TRBD1 (5 bases). V was trimmed by 1 base and J by 4 bases, leaving 12 bases between them. Looked up from germline, CDR1 is LGHNA and CDR2 is YNFKEQ. This CDR3 is built from 15 residues. The CDR3: CASSQGGQASDTQYF. For the CDR3, the DNA is TGTGCCAGCAGCCAAGGTGGACAAGCCTCAGATACGCAGTATTTT.

J is TRBJ2-7 and V is TRBV29-1; 10 bases agree with TRBD1. CDR1 is SQVTM and CDR2 is ANQGSEA in the germline V gene. V dropped 7 bases and J dropped 3; count of bases not matched to a gene: 3. The CDR3 covers 12 residues. The CDR3: CSAGTGDYEQYF. CDR3 DNA sequence: TGCAGCGCCGGGACAGGGGACTACGAGCAGTACTTC.

This clonotype was recorded a few times. This chain uses TRBV27 with TRBJ1-1; weak D call: TRBD1 (5 bases). The germline V and J ends were trimmed by 3 bases and 4 bases, with 21 bases remaining between them. Germline V gene sequence: CDR1 MNHEY, CDR2 SMNVEV (reference sequence). The CDR3 is 17 amino acids. CDR3: CASSFQWITGLGTEAFF. The CDR3 bases are TGTGCCAGCAGTTTCCAGTGGATTACGGGGCTAGGCACTGAAGCTTTCTTT.

This clonotype was seen a handful of times. This chain uses TRBV12-3 or TRBV12-4 with TRBJ2-7; D call uncertain. Between the trimmed V and J ends, which lost 3 bases and 1 base, there was a span of 13 bases. CDR3 length equals 15 residues. This CDR3 is CASSFPGRSSYEQYF. DNA for the CDR3: TGTGCCAGCAGTTTCCCAGGACGGTCTTCCTACGAGCAGTACTTC.

This clonotype was counted many times. J is TRBJ2-5 and V is TRBV10-1; 7 nucleotides match TRBD2. Germline-derived CDR1 and CDR2 are WNHNN and SYGVQD (reference sequence). V lost 5 bases to trimming and J lost 2 bases; unmatched junction nucleotides: 11. The CDR3 totals 16 residues. For the CDR3, the DNA is TGCGCCAGCAGTTCTGGACTAGATGGGAAACAAGAGACCCAGTACTTC. It translates to CASSSGLDGKQETQYF.

This clonotype has just a few counts. This chain connects TRBV5-1 to TRBJ2-7; tentative D call: TRBD2 (6 bases). This CDR3 has 13 residues. Trimming removed 6 bases from V and 2 bases from J, with 12 bases in between. Germline assignment: CDR1 SGHRS and CDR2 YFSETQ. The CDR3 protein is CASTWGETYEQYF. The CDR3 nucleotides read TGCGCCAGCACCTGGGGGGAAACCTACGAGCAGTACTTC.

This clonotype has ten or more counts. The chain recombines TRBV20-1 with TRBJ1-2; D might be TRBD1 (6 bases). V was clipped by 0 bases and J by 4 bases, with 12 bases between them. Germline lookup yields CDR1 DFQATT and CDR2 SNEGSKA (reference sequence). This CDR3 has 14 residues. The CDR3 coding sequence is TGCAGTGCTAGAGATAGTGGACAGCTCTATGGCTACACCTTC. Amino acid sequence: CSARDSGQLYGYTF.

The chain couples TRBV6-5 to TRBJ2-5, with D perhaps matching TRBD1 (6 bases). Germline V gene sequence: CDR1 MNHEY, CDR2 SVGAGI. The CDR3 extends over 15 amino acids. V dropped 4 bases and J dropped 1 base, with 13 bases sitting between them. The CDR3 sequence is CASSSGQGSQETQYF. DNA for the CDR3: TGTGCCAGCAGTTCAGGGCAGGGGAGCCAAGAGACCCAGTACTTC.

At least ten counts were recorded for this clonotype. V gene TRBV12-3 or TRBV12-4 combines with J gene TRBJ1-3, with D perhaps matching TRBD1 (5 bases). The ends were cut back, 5 bases at V and 3 bases at J, with 11 bases in the middle. This CDR3 has 14 amino acids. The CDR3 nucleotides are TGTGCCAGCAGTGTGCCGGGGGTTGGAAACACCATATATTTT. Protein: CASSVPGVGNTIYF.

This clonotype was seen repeatedly, ten times or more. V usage is TRBV7-9 and J usage is TRBJ2-5, with TRBD2 identical over 11 bases. J was trimmed by 4 bases and V by 5 bases; bases with no gene match: 3. Germline CDR1 SEHNR, CDR2 FQNEAQ (reference sequence). This CDR3 spans 14 amino acids. The CDR3 coding sequence is TGTGCCAGCAGCCCCGGGACTAGCGGAGAGACCCAGTACTTC. It translates to CASSPGTSGETQYF.

In its sample, this clonotype was seen many times. The J gene is TRBJ1-1, the V gene TRBV6-5, with D unclear. CDR1 MNHEY and CDR2 SVGAGI come from the germline V gene. Trimming pared 2 bases from V and 8 bases from J, leaving 6 bases between. This CDR3 comprises 11 residues. This CDR3 reads CASSYATEAFF. CDR3 nucleotides: TGTGCCAGCAGTTACGCGACCGAAGCTTTCTTT.

The chain carries TRBV12-3 or TRBV12-4 and TRBJ2-7; perhaps D is TRBD1 or TRBD2 (5 bases each). This CDR3 contains 15 residues. Trimming stripped 6 bases from V and 0 bases from J, with 15 bases between. DNA of the CDR3: TGTGCCAGCAGCTCCCGAGGGGCAGTCTCCTACGAGCAGTACTTC. Its translation: CASSSRGAVSYEQYF.

This clonotype occurred many times. This sequence joins TRBV9 and TRBJ1-5; D possibly corresponds to TRBD1 (5 bases). The V and J ends lost 4 bases and 2 bases respectively, with 10 bases between them. Germline V lookup: CDR1 SGDLS, CDR2 YYNGEE. This CDR3 has 14 amino acids. CDR3 nucleotides: TGTGCCAGCAGCCCGGGGCGCGGCAATCAGCCCCAGCATTTT. It is translated as CASSPGRGNQPQHF.

The chain carries TRBV7-9 and TRBJ2-7, with 7 bases fitting TRBD1. CDR1 and CDR2 from the germline V gene are SEHNR and FQNEAQ (reference sequence). This CDR3 is 14 amino acids long. V dropped 6 bases and J dropped 0; count of bases not matched to a gene: 5. The CDR3 bases are TGTGCCAGCAGATGGACAGGTGCCTCCTACGAGCAGTACTTC. This sequence encodes CASRWTGASYEQYF.

This clonotype has ten or more counts. V is TRBV15 and J is TRBJ1-1; 7 nucleotides agree with TRBD1. Germline V gives CDR1 LNHNV, CDR2 YYDKDF (reference sequence). V dropped 0 bases and J dropped 8; count of bases not matched to a gene: 6. The CDR3 runs 14 residues. CDR3 sequence: CATSRDGYRGEAFF. CDR3 nucleotide sequence: TGTGCCACCAGCAGAGATGGTTACAGGGGAGAAGCTTTCTTT.

The rearrangement links TRBV20-1 to TRBJ1-1, with a possible D match to TRBD1 (5 bases). CDR1 DFQATT and CDR2 SNEGSKA come from the germline V gene (reference sequence). The CDR3 covers 15 residues. V lost 0 bases and J 1 base, leaving 12 bases between the germline ends. As DNA, the CDR3 is TGCAGTGCTAGAGATGGGAACAGGAGGAACACTGAAGCTTTCTTT. This translates into CSARDGNRRNTEAFF.

This clonotype turned up a few times. This chain uses TRBV7-6 with TRBJ1-6, with D possibly matching TRBD1 (5 bases). The CDR3 sequence is 18 residues long. V lost 1 base and J lost 6, with 19 bases in between. Germline lookup yields CDR1 SGHVS and CDR2 FNYEAQ. The CDR3 region is CASSLEVLGVPRNSPLHF. The CDR3 bases are TGTGCCAGCAGCTTAGAGGTTTTAGGGGTGCCCCGTAATTCACCCCTCCACTTT. Full variable domain (missing parts from reference TRBV7-6 and TRBJ1-6): GAGVSQSPRYKVTKRGQDVALRCDPISGHVSLYWYRQALGQGPEFLTYFNYEAQQDKSGLPNDRFSAERPEGSISTLTIQRTEQRDSAMYRCASSLEVLGVPRNSPLHFGNGTRLTVT.

This clonotype turned up a few times. This chain links TRBV14 with TRBJ1-6; 7 bases agree with TRBD1. J was trimmed by 7 bases and V by 4 bases; bases with no gene match: 4. The CDR3 is 14 amino acids. The germline V gene encodes CDR1 SGHDN and CDR2 FVKESK. The CDR3 coding sequence is TGTGCCAGCAGCCCCGGGACAGCGAATTCACCCCTCCACTTT. Translated, it gives CASSPGTANSPLHF.

This clonotype was seen a handful of times. V is TRBV12-3 or TRBV12-4 and J is TRBJ1-1; 7 bases are a match to TRBD1. The V and J ends lost 6 bases and 5 bases, in that order; junction bases with no gene match: 9. The CDR3 has 14 residues. The CDR3 loop reads CASSLQKGATEAFF. CDR3 DNA sequence: TGTGCCAGCAGCCTTCAAAAGGGGGCGACTGAAGCTTTCTTT.

This clonotype was seen a handful of times. The chain employs TRBV6-1 and TRBJ2-5; either TRBD1 or TRBD2 may fit D (5 bases each). In germline, CDR1 is MNHNS, CDR2 SASEGT. This CDR3 region has 14 residues. Trimming cost V 7 bases and J 5 bases, with 17 bases left between them. The CDR3 is CASTPGTTGETQYF. The CDR3, as DNA: TGTGCCAGCACCCCCGGGACGACCGGGGAGACCCAGTACTTC.

The V and J genes are TRBV7-8 and TRBJ2-5; D might be TRBD1 or TRBD2, each matching 7 bases. The CDR3 loop spans 15 amino acids. Deletions cut 0 bases from V and 5 bases from J, with 13 bases between. The germline CDR1 and CDR2 sequences are SGHVS and FQNEAQ. The CDR3 nucleotides are TGTGCCAGCAGCTTAGCCAGGGGGGGAGAGGAGACCCAGTACTTC. It specifies CASSLARGGEETQYF.

This clonotype was counted only a few times. This chain joins TRBV20-1 and TRBJ2-7, with 10 bases lining up with TRBD2. In germline, CDR1 is DFQATT, CDR2 SNEGSKA (reference sequence). Germline trimming cut 3 bases from V and 4 bases from J; bases unmatched to any gene: 3. The CDR3 runs 13 residues. The DNA of the CDR3 is TGCAGTGCTAGGAGCGGGGGGGAGTACGAGCAGTACTTC. Translating it yields CSARSGGEYEQYF.